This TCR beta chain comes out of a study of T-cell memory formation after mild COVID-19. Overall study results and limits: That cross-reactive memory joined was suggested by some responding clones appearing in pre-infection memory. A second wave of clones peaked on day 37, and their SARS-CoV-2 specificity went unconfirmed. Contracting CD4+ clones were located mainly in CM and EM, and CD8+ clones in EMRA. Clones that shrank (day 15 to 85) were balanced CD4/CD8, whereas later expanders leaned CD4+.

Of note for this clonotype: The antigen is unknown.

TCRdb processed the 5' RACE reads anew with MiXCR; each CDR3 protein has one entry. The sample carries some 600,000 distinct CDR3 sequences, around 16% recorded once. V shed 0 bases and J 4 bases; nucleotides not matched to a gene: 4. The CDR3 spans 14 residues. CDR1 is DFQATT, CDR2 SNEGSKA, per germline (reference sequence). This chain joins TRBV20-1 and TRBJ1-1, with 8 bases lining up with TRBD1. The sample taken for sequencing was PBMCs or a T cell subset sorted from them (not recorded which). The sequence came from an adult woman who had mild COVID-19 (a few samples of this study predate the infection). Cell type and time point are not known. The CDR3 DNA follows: TGCAGTGCTAGAGATTCAGGGGGCGGCACTGAAGCTTTCTTT. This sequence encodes CSARDSGGGTEAFF.